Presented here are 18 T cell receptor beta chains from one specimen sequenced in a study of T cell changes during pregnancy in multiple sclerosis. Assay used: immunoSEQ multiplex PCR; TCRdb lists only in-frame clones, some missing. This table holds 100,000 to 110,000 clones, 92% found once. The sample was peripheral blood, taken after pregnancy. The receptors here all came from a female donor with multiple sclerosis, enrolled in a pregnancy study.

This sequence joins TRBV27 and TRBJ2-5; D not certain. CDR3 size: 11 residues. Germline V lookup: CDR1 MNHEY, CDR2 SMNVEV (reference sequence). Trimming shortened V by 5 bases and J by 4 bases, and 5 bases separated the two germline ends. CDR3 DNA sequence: TGTGCCAGCAGTCGAGGAGAGACCCAGTACTTC. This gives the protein CASSRGETQYF.

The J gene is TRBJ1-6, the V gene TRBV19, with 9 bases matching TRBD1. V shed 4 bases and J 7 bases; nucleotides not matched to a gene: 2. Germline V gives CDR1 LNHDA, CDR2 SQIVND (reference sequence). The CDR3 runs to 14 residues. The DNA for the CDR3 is TGTGCCAGTAGTACCGGACAGGGGAATTCACCCCTCCACTTT. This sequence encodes CASSTGQGNSPLHF. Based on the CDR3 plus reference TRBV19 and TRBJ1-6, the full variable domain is DGGITQSPKYLFRKEGQNVTLSCEQNLNHDAMYWYRQDPGQGLRLIYYSQIVNDFQKGDIAEGYSVSREKKESFPLTVTSAQKNPTAFYLCASSTGQGNSPLHFGNGTRLTVT.

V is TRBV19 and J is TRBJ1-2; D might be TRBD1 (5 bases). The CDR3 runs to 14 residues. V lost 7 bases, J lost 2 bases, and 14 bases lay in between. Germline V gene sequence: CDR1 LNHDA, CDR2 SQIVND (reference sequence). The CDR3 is CASTPTTVNYGYTF. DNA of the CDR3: TGTGCCAGTACCCCCACGACAGTAAACTATGGCTACACCTTC.

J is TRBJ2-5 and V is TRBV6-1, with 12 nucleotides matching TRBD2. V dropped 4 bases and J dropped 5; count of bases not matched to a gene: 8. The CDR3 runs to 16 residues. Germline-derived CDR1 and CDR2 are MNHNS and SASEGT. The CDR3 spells CASSALAGGPGETQYF. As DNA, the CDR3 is TGTGCCAGCAGTGCGCTAGCGGGAGGGCCGGGTGAGACCCAGTACTTC.

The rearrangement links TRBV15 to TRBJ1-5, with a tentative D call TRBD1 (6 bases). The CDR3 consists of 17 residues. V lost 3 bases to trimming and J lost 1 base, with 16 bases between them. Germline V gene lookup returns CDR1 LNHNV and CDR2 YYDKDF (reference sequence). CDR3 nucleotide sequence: TGTGCCACCAGCAGTGGACCCAGGGGCACGAGCAATCAGCCCCAGCATTTT. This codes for CATSSGPRGTSNQPQHF.

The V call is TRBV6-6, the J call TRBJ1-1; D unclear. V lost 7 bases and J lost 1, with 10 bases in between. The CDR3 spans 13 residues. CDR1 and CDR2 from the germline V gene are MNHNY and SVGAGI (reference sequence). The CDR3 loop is CASTPRGNTEAFF. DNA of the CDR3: TGTGCCAGCACCCCCCGCGGGAACACTGAAGCTTTCTTT.

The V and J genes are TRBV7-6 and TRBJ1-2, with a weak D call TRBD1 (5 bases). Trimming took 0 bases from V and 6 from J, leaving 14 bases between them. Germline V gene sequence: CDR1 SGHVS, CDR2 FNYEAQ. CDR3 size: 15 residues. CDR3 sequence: CASSLAVTGRHGYTF. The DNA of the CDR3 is TGTGCCAGCAGCTTAGCGGTTACAGGAAGACATGGCTACACCTTC.

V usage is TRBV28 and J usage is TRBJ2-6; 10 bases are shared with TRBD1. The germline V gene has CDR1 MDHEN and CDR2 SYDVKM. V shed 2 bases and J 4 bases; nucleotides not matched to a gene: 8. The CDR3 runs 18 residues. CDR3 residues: CASSLVDRGRGGANVLTF. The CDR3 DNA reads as TGTGCCAGCAGTTTAGTTGACAGGGGGCGAGGAGGGGCCAACGTCCTGACTTTC.

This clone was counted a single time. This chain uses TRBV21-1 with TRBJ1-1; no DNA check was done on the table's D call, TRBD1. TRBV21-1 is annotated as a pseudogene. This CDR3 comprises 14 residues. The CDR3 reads CASSFTGDVTEAFF. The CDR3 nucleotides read TGTGCCAGCAGCTTCACAGGGGACGTCACTGAAGCTTTCTTT.

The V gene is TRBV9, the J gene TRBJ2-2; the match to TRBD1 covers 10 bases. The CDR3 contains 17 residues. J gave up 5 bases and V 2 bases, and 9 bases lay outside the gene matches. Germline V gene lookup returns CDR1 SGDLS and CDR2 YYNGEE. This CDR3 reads CASSVPSGTGVTGELFF. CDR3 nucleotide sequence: TGTGCCAGCAGCGTCCCAAGTGGGACAGGGGTGACCGGGGAGCTGTTTTTT.

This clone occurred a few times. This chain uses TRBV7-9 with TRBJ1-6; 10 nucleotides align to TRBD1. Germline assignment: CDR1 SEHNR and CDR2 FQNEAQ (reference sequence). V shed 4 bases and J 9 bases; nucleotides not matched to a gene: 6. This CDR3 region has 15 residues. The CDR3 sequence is CASSSSDRGGSPLHF. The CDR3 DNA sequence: TGTGCCAGCAGCTCCTCGGACAGGGGGGGTTCACCCCTCCACTTT.

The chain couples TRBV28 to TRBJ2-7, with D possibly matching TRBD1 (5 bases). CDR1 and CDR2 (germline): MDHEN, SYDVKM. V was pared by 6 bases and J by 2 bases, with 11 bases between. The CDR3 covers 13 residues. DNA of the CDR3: TGTGCCAGCAGATTGCAGGGAACCTACGAGCAGTACTTC. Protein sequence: CASRLQGTYEQYF.

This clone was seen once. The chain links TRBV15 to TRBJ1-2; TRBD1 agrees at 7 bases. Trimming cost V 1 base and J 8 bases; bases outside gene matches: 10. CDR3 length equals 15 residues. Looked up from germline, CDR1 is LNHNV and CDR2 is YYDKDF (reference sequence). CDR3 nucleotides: TGTGCCACCAGCAGAGGACAGGGCCTTGCCGTCGGCTACACCTTC. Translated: CATSRGQGLAVGYTF. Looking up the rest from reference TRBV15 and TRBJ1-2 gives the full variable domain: DAMVIQNPRYQVTQFGKPVTLSCSQTLNHNVMYWYQQKSSQAPKLLFHYYDKDFNNEADTPDNFQSRRPNTSFCFLDIRSPGLGDTAMYLCATSRGQGLAVGYTFGSGTRLTVV.

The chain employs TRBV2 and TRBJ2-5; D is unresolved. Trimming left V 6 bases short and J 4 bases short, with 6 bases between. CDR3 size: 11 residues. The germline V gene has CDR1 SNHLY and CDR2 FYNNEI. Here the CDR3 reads CASSPRETQYF. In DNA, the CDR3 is TGTGCCAGCAGCCCCAGAGAGACCCAGTACTTC.

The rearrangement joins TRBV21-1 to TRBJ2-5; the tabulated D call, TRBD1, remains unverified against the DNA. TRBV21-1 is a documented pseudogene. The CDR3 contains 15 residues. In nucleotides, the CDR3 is TGTGCCAGCAGCGTGGCAGGGGGCTACCAAGAGACCCAGTACTTC. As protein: CASSVAGGYQETQYF.

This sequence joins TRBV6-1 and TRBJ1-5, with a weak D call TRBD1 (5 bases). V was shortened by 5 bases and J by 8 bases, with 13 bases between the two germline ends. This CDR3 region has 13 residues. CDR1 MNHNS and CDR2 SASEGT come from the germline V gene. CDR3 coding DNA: TGTGCCAGCAGTAGGCCCTGGGGGGAGCCCCAGCATTTT. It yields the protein CASSRPWGEPQHF.

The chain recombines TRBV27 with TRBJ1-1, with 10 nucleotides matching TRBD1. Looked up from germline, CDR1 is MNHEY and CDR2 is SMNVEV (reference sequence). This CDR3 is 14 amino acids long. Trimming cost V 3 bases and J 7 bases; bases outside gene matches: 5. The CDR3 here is CASSFEGTGDEAFF. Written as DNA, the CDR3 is TGTGCCAGCAGTTTTGAGGGGACAGGGGATGAAGCTTTCTTT.

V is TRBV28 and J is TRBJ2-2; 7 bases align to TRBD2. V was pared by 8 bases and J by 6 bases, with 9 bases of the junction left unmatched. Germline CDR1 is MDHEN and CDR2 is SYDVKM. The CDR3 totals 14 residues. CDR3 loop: CASGRGEGPGELFF. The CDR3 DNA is TGTGCCAGCGGGCGTGGGGAGGGGCCCGGGGAGCTGTTTTTT.